Shown below are 27 T cell receptor beta chains from a single sample sequenced in a study of Tregs in tolerant kidney transplant recipients. Profiled with immunoSEQ multiplex PCR; TCRdb holds only in-frame clones, not every one. The table lists 35,000 to 55,000 clones, about 90% of them singletons. The specimen was Tregs from blood. These receptors came from a human donor in good health.

This sequence joins TRBV13 and TRBJ1-2; D remains unclear. Trimming shortened V by 3 bases and J by 4 bases, and 12 bases separated the two germline ends. CDR3 size: 14 residues. CDR1 and CDR2 (germline): PRHDT, FYEKMQ (reference sequence). The CDR3 sequence: CASSFRRQFYGYTF. Written as DNA, the CDR3 is TGTGCCAGCAGCTTCCGGCGCCAGTTCTATGGCTACACCTTC. Full variable domain (rest looked up from reference TRBV13 and TRBJ1-2): AAGVIQSPRHLIKEKRETATLKCYPIPRHDTVYWYQQGPGQDPQFLISFYEKMQSDKGSIPDRFSAQQFSDYHSELNMSSLELGDSALYFCASSFRRQFYGYTFGSGTRLTVV.

The J gene is TRBJ1-2, the V gene TRBV18, with D uncertain. This CDR3 contains 11 residues. With 3 bases removed from V and 4 bases from J, the gap between germline ends came to 3 bases. Germline V gives CDR1 KGHSH, CDR2 LQKENI. The CDR3 protein is CASSPGYGYTF. For the CDR3, the DNA is TGTGCCAGCTCACCCGGCTATGGCTACACCTTC.

The chain employs TRBV11-2 and TRBJ2-1, with a tentative D call TRBD1 (6 bases). With 1 base removed from V and 4 bases from J, the gap between germline ends came to 11 bases. From germline, CDR1 is SGHAT and CDR2 FQNNGV. The CDR3 is 15 residues long. CDR3 region: CASSLGTERYNEQFF. The CDR3 DNA sequence: TGTGCCAGCAGCTTAGGGACAGAAAGATACAATGAGCAGTTCTTC.

The genes are TRBV6-5 and TRBJ1-2; the D is unclear. With 6 bases removed from V and 3 bases from J, the gap between germline ends came to 8 bases. CDR1 and CDR2 from the germline V gene are MNHEY and SVGAGI. This CDR3 has 12 residues. The CDR3 here is CASSSQDYGYTF. The CDR3 nucleotides read TGTGCCAGCAGCTCCCAAGACTATGGCTACACCTTC.

About this clone: The same CDR3 can be traced to other DNA sequences in this sample. The V gene is TRBV19, the J gene TRBJ2-5; weak D call: TRBD1 (7 bases). From germline, CDR1 is LNHDA and CDR2 SQIVND (reference sequence). This CDR3 is 13 amino acids long. V shed 3 bases and J shed 5 bases, with 10 bases lying between them. The CDR3 region has the DNA TGTGCCAGTAGTATCAGGGGGAGGGAGACCCAGTACTTC. This sequence encodes CASSIRGRETQYF.

V gene TRBV13 combines with J gene TRBJ1-3; TRBD1 agrees at 9 bases. The length of the CDR3 is 15 residues. J was trimmed by 4 bases and V by 6 bases; bases with no gene match: 7. Germline assignment: CDR1 PRHDT and CDR2 FYEKMQ (reference sequence). CDR3 residues: CASRRTGTGGNTIYF. In nucleotides, the CDR3 is TGTGCCAGCAGGAGAACCGGGACAGGGGGAAACACCATATATTTT.

The chain is built from TRBV6-5 and TRBJ1-2, with TRBD1 as a possible D gene (6 bases). Trimming cost V 0 bases and J 4 bases, with 9 bases left between them. The CDR3 contains 14 residues. Germline V CDR1 and CDR2: MNHEY, SVGAGI. CDR3 sequence reads: CASSYSTGVYGYTF. The CDR3 DNA reads as TGTGCCAGCAGTTACTCGACAGGAGTCTATGGCTACACCTTC.

This rearrangement joins TRBV7-6 to TRBJ2-7, with D maybe TRBD1 (6 bases). The V gene's germline CDR1 is SGHVS and CDR2 FNYEAQ. V was clipped by 5 bases and J by 2 bases, with 10 bases between them. This CDR3 is 13 amino acids long. The CDR3 is CASSQQGPYEQYF. As DNA, the CDR3 is TGTGCCAGCAGCCAACAGGGTCCCTACGAGCAGTACTTC.

The gene calls are TRBV5-4 and TRBJ2-7; D is perhaps TRBD1 (5 bases). Trimming cost V 2 bases and J 7 bases, with 13 bases left between them. Per germline, CDR1 SGHNT and CDR2 YYREEE (reference sequence). The CDR3 is 13 residues long. CDR3 loop: CASSFVAGQEQYF. Here the CDR3 DNA reads TGTGCCAGCAGCTTTGTGGCCGGACAAGAGCAGTACTTC.

The rearrangement uses TRBV5-4 and TRBJ2-3; 9 positions match TRBD2. The CDR3 sequence is 15 residues long. In germline, CDR1 is SGHNT, CDR2 YYREEE (reference sequence). V trimming: 5 bases; J trimming: 3 bases; junction bases outside the gene matches: 7. The CDR3 loop reads CASSYGLAITDTQYF. DNA of the CDR3: TGTGCCAGCAGTTATGGACTAGCGATAACAGATACGCAGTATTTT.

This chain uses TRBV19 with TRBJ2-2, with TRBD2 matching 8 bases. The germline V gene has CDR1 LNHDA and CDR2 SQIVND (reference sequence). V trimming: 11 bases; J trimming: 3 bases; junction bases outside the gene matches: 11. The CDR3 is 15 amino acids. The CDR3 sequence: CAGFTGGQDTGELFF. The CDR3 nucleotides read TGTGCCGGGTTTACGGGGGGGCAGGACACCGGGGAGCTGTTTTTT.

The chain links TRBV30 to TRBJ1-6, with 7 nucleotides matching TRBD1. The CDR3 extends over 13 amino acids. Losses at the gene ends were 6 bases for V and 7 bases for J; bases not matched to a gene: 6. Germline CDR1 GTSNPN, CDR2 SVGIG (reference sequence). DNA for the CDR3: TGTGCCTGCCCCGGGACAGAAAATTCACCCCTCCACTTT. It translates to CACPGTENSPLHF.

The chain combines TRBV5-1 with TRBJ2-1; D is ambiguous. V lost 7 bases, J lost 0 bases, and 8 bases lay in between. The germline CDR1 and CDR2 sequences are SGHRS and YFSETQ. CDR3 length: 13 residues. The CDR3 sequence is CASRYSSYNEQFF. In nucleotides, the CDR3 is TGCGCCAGCCGGTACAGCTCCTACAATGAGCAGTTCTTC.

The chain combines TRBV11-2 with TRBJ2-1; 13 bases agree with TRBD2. The ends lost 6 bases at V and 10 bases at J; junction bases unmatched: 12. The length of the CDR3 is 16 residues. The germline V gene has CDR1 SGHAT and CDR2 FQNNGV. CDR3 region: CASRPSGTSGTREQFF. The CDR3 bases are TGTGCCAGCAGACCCTCCGGGACTAGCGGGACTCGCGAGCAGTTCTTC.

The gene calls are TRBV7-9 and TRBJ2-7; 11 positions match TRBD2. Looked up from germline, CDR1 is SEHNR and CDR2 is FQNEAQ (reference sequence). The CDR3 is 15 residues long. The ends lost 4 bases at V and 5 bases at J; junction bases unmatched: 7. In DNA form, the CDR3 reads TGTGCCAGCAGCTGGGCACTAGCGGGAGCCCACGAGCAGTACTTC. This sequence encodes CASSWALAGAHEQYF.

The chain recombines TRBV28 with TRBJ2-7; a weak D match, TRBD2 (5 bases). This CDR3 comprises 17 residues. The V gene lost 1 base and the J gene lost 0 bases, with 16 bases spanning the gap. Germline assignment: CDR1 MDHEN and CDR2 SYDVKM. The CDR3 DNA reads as TGTGCCAGCAGTTTATTCATACGTGTAGGGAGCTCCTACGAGCAGTACTTC. Its translation: CASSLFIRVGSSYEQYF.

This chain uses TRBV29-1 with TRBJ2-7; no reliable D call. Germline V CDR1 and CDR2: SQVTM, ANQGSEA. This CDR3 is built from 14 residues. V gave up 6 bases and J gave up 4 bases, with 19 bases separating them. Here the CDR3 reads CSVLPERGDYEQYF. The CDR3 coding sequence is TGCAGCGTCCTCCCTGAACGCGGCGATTACGAGCAGTACTTC.

There are a few counts of this clone. The chain joins TRBV5-4 to TRBJ2-7, with TRBD1 identical over 8 bases. Germline-derived CDR1 and CDR2 are SGHNT and YYREEE (reference sequence). The CDR3 has 13 residues. V shed 4 bases and J 6 bases; nucleotides not matched to a gene: 6. CDR3 nucleotides: TGTGCCAGCAGCCGAGGACAGGGTAGCGAGCAGTACTTC. Its protein product is CASSRGQGSEQYF.

The chain is built from TRBV9 and TRBJ2-1, with 8 nucleotides matching TRBD2. Germline CDR1 is SGDLS and CDR2 is YYNGEE. V was clipped by 4 bases and J by 5 bases; unmatched bases: 8. The CDR3 consists of 15 residues. CDR3 sequence: CASSPRGTRNNEQFF. The CDR3 nucleotides read TGTGCCAGCAGCCCGCGGGGGACTAGAAACAATGAGCAGTTCTTC.

The rearrangement joins TRBV7-9 to TRBJ2-7; 9 positions match TRBD1. Germline V gene sequence: CDR1 SEHNR, CDR2 FQNEAQ (reference sequence). V trimming: 5 bases; J trimming: 3 bases; junction bases outside the gene matches: 5. This CDR3 is built from 14 residues. CDR3 loop: CASSRLGQGYEQYF. For the CDR3, the DNA is TGTGCCAGCAGCCGTCTGGGACAGGGCTACGAGCAGTACTTC.

The chain employs TRBV5-1 and TRBJ2-4, with 9 bases aligning to TRBD1. The CDR3 sequence is 15 residues long. From germline, CDR1 is SGHRS and CDR2 YFSETQ. Trimming removed 6 bases from V and 9 bases from J; junction bases left unmatched: 13. Written as DNA, the CDR3 is TGCGCCAGCACCCCCGCCGGGACAGGGTATGGCATTCAGTACTTC. As protein: CASTPAGTGYGIQYF.

This clone was picked up a small number of times. The rearrangement uses TRBV6-1 and TRBJ1-5; D is possibly TRBD1 (6 bases). The V gene's germline CDR1 is MNHNS and CDR2 SASEGT. This CDR3 has 15 amino acids. Trimming pared 3 bases from V and 6 bases from J, leaving 15 bases between. CDR3 in DNA: TGTGCCAGCAGTGATTTGGGGGGCTGGGGTCAGCCCCAGCATTTT. Translated: CASSDLGGWGQPQHF.

The gene calls are TRBV5-1 and TRBJ2-3; 9 nucleotides agree with TRBD1. The CDR3 sequence is 16 residues long. Germline CDR1 SGHRS, CDR2 YFSETQ. Trimming removed 4 bases from V and 4 bases from J; junction bases left unmatched: 10. CDR3 amino acids: CASSKHRGLGADTQYF. The CDR3 nucleotides are TGCGCCAGCAGCAAGCACAGGGGGCTGGGGGCAGATACGCAGTATTTT.

This clone was seen once. This chain connects TRBV7-8 to TRBJ1-5, with a possible D match to TRBD1 (5 bases). The CDR3 consists of 15 residues. Germline CDR1 SGHVS, CDR2 FQNEAQ. Trimming removed 1 base from V and 2 bases from J, with 9 bases in between. CDR3 coding DNA: TGTGCCAGCAGCTTAGAGTGGGGACGCAATCAGCCCCAGCATTTT. It is translated as CASSLEWGRNQPQHF.

This clone was detected a few times. The chain couples TRBV20-1 to TRBJ1-1; D is undetermined. Trimming stripped 1 base from V and 7 bases from J, with 4 bases between. Germline V gives CDR1 DFQATT, CDR2 SNEGSKA (reference sequence). This CDR3 is 10 amino acids long. DNA for the CDR3: TGCAGTGCTAGAGGGCTTGAAGCTTTCTTT. This gives the protein CSARGLEAFF.

Concerning this clone: One junction end does not reproduce the germline sequence, and a read error may be involved. The CDR3 DNA is TGCGCCAGCAGCTTGGAGGGAAGGGTCCTTGGGCTCTTC. This encodes CASSLEGRVLGLF. The chain employs TRBV5-1 and TRBJ2-1; D is uncertain. Germline V gene sequence: CDR1 SGHRS, CDR2 YFSETQ. CDR3 length: 13 amino acids.

The chain carries TRBV10-1 and TRBJ1-1; the D gene is possibly TRBD1 (6 bases). The length of the CDR3 is 11 residues. Trimming removed 5 bases from V and 10 bases from J, with 11 bases in between. The germline gives CDR1 WNHNN, CDR2 SYGVQD (reference sequence). The CDR3 DNA follows: TGCGCCAGCAGTAGCGGGGGGCGAGCTTTCTTT. Translating gives CASSSGGRAFF.